This entry concerns a single TCR beta chain. Its antigen is undetermined. Produced via immunoSEQ multiplex PCR; TCRdb's table is partial and in-frame only. Among 55,000 to 65,000 clones listed, about 85% were seen once. The sample is drawn from a study of OX40 agonist ivuxolimab in advanced cancers. Researchers took blood at baseline, on cycle 4 day 1, and on cycle 7 day 1. Germline V CDR1 and CDR2: SGHRS, YFSETQ. The CDR3 has 14 residues. V lost 2 bases and J lost 6; bases outside the gene matches: 5. Notes on the study in general: Relative to CD4+ cells, CD8+ T cells on average had more expanded clones. Several nonresponders also turned out to have low normalized T-cell clonal expansion. Clonal expansion among partial responders at 0.1-3.0 mg/kg ranked near the lowest.

The chain recombines TRBV5-1 with TRBJ2-3; TRBD2 matches 8 bases. The sequencing here drew on CD4+ or CD8+ T cells sorted from blood, taken in a trial of the OX40 agonist ivuxolimab. This TCR came from an adult with an advanced solid tumor such as melanoma, head and neck, liver or kidney cancer. Written as DNA, the CDR3 is TGCGCCAGCAGCTTAGCGGGAGTGGTGGATACGCAGTATTTT. It codes for CASSLAGVVDTQYF. Full variable domain (outside the CDR3, taken from reference TRBV5-1 and TRBJ2-3): KAGVTQTPRYLIKTRGQQVTLSCSPISGHRSVSWYQQTPGQGLQFLFEYFSETQRNKGNFPGRFSGRQFSNSRSEMNVSTLELGDSALYLCASSLAGVVDTQYFGPGTRLTVL.